Described below is a single T cell receptor beta chain sequence and its context. No antigen is known for it. Only in-frame clones appear in the TCRdb table, and some are missing; sequencing was by immunoSEQ multiplex PCR. Of more than 150,000 clones listed, approximately 90% are singletons. The CDR3 loop spans 11 amino acids. Germline V lookup: CDR1 MNHEY, CDR2 SVGAGI. Trimming removed 6 bases from V and 8 bases from J, with 8 bases in between. The sample belongs to a study of cytomegalovirus exposure and HLA in healthy donors. Broader study findings: Testing in vitro showed a few CMV-associated chains specific for CMV antigens. It was fewer than 200 TCR beta chains that were listed as cytomegalovirus-associated.

An approximately 120-subject validation cohort, separate from the 666-subject first cohort, supplied the donors. The sample consisted of PBMCs. V gene TRBV6-5 combines with J gene TRBJ2-1; D unclear. The sequence derives from a man younger than 30 in good health and CMV-seronegative. CDR3 region: CASRRVHEQFF. The CDR3 DNA follows: TGTGCCAGCAGACGGGTACATGAGCAGTTCTTC.